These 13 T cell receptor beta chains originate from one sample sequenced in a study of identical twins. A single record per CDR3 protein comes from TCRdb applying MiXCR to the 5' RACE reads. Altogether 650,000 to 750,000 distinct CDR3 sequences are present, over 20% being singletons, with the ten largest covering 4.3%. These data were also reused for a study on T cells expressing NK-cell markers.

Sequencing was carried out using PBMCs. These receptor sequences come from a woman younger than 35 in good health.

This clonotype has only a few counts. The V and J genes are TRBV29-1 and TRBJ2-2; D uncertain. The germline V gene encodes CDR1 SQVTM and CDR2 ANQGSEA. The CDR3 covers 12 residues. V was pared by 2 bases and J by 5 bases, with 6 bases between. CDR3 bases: TGCAGCGTTGAATTCGGGACCGGGGAGCTGTTTTTT. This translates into CSVEFGTGELFF.

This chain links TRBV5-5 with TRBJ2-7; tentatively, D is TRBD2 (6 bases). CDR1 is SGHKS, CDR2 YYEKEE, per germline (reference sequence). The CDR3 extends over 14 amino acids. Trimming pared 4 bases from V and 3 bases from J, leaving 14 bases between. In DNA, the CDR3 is TGTGCCAGCAGCCTCGTCCCGGGGGACTACGAGCAGTACTTC. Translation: CASSLVPGDYEQYF.

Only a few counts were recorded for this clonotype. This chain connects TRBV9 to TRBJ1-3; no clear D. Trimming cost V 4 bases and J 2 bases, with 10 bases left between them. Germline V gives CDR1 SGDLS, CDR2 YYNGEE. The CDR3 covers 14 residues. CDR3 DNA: TGTGCCAGCAGCAGTTTTGGGCCTGGAAACACCATATATTTT. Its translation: CASSSFGPGNTIYF. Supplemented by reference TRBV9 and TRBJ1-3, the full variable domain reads DSGVTQTPKHLITATGQRVTLRCSPRSGDLSVYWYQQSLDQGLQFLIQYYNGEERAKGNILERFSAQQFPDLHSELNLSSLELGDSALYFCASSSFGPGNTIYFGEGSWLTVV.

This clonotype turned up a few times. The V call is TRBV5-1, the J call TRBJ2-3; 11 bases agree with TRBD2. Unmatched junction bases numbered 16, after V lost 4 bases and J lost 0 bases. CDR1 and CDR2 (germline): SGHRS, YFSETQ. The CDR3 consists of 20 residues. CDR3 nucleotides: TGCGCCAGCAGCCGGCGAATTAAACCGGGACTAGCGGAGAGCACAGATACGCAGTATTTT. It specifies CASSRRIKPGLAESTDTQYF. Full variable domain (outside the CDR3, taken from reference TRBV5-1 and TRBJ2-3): KAGVTQTPRYLIKTRGQQVTLSCSPISGHRSVSWYQQTPGQGLQFLFEYFSETQRNKGNFPGRFSGRQFSNSRSEMNVSTLELGDSALYLCASSRRIKPGLAESTDTQYFGPGTRLTVL.

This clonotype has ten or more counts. The CDR3 protein is CASSLLGISQPGANVLTF. CDR3 sequence (DNA): TGTGCCAGCAGCTTACTAGGGATCTCCCAGCCTGGGGCCAACGTCCTGACTTTC. The chain has TRBV11-2 and TRBJ2-6; D gene unclear. The V gene's germline CDR1 is SGHAT and CDR2 FQNNGV. Trimming took 2 bases from V and 2 from J, leaving 16 bases between them. This CDR3 is built from 18 residues.

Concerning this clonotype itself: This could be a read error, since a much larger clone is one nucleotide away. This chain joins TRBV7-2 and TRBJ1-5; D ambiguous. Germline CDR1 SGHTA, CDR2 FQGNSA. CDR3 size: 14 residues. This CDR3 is CSSSLRPGDQPQHF. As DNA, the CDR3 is TGTTCCAGCAGCTTAAGACCCGGCGATCAGCCCCAGCATTTT.

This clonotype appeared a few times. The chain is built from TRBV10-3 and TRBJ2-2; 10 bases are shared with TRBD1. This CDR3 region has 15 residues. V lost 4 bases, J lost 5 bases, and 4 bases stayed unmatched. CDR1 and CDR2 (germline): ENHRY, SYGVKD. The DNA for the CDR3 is TGTGCCATCAGTGGGTCGGGACAGGGGACCGGGGAGCTGTTTTTT. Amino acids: CAISGSGQGTGELFF.

The CDR3 sequence is CASILGGGSYNEQFF. The CDR3 DNA follows: TGTGCCAGCATCCTGGGGGGGGGCTCCTACAATGAGCAGTTCTTC. This chain uses TRBV2 with TRBJ2-1; 7 bases align to TRBD2. Germline V gene data show CDR1 as SNHLY and CDR2 as FYNNEI. This CDR3 comprises 15 residues. V gave up 7 bases and J gave up 0 bases; unmatched junction bases: 6.

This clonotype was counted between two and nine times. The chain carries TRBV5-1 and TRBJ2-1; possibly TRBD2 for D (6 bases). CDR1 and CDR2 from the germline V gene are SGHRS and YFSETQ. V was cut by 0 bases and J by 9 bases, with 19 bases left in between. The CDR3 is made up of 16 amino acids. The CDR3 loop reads CASSLGTIGMEGEQFF. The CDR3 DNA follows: TGCGCCAGCAGCTTGGGGACCATTGGGATGGAGGGTGAGCAGTTCTTC. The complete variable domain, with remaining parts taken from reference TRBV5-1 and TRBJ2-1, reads KAGVTQTPRYLIKTRGQQVTLSCSPISGHRSVSWYQQTPGQGLQFLFEYFSETQRNKGNFPGRFSGRQFSNSRSEMNVSTLELGDSALYLCASSLGTIGMEGEQFFGPGTRLTVL.

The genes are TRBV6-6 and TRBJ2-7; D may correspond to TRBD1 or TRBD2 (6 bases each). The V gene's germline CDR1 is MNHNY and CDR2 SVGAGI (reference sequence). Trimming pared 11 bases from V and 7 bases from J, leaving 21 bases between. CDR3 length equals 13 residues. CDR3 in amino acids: CAATRGVGDEQYF. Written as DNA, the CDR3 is TGTGCCGCAACGAGGGGGGTTGGGGATGAGCAGTACTTC.

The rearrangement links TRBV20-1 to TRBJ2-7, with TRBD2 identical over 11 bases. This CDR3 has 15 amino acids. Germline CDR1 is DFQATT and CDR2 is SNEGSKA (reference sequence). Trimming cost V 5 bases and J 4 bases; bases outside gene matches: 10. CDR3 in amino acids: CSAVWTSGLKYEQYF. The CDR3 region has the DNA TGCAGTGCTGTCTGGACTAGCGGGCTAAAGTACGAGCAGTACTTC.

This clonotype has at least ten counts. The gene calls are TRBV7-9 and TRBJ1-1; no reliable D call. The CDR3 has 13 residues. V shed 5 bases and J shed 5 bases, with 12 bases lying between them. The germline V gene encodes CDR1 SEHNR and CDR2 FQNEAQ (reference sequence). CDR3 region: CASSPWTRTEAFF. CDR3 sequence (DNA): TGTGCCAGCAGCCCGTGGACCAGGACTGAAGCTTTCTTT.

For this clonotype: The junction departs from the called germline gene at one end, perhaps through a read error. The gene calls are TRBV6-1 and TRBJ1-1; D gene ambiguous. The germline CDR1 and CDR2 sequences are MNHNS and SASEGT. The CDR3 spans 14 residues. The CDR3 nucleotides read TGTGACAGCAGTGAAGACGGGGTCGGGTTTGAAGCTTTCTTT. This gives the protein CDSSEDGVGFEAFF.